The 21 T cell receptor beta chains presented below share a single source sample, sequenced in a study of blood T cell repertoires in COVID-19. The table came from immunoSEQ multiplex PCR; TCRdb's copy has only in-frame clones and leaves some out. This table holds 55,000 to 80,000 clones, approximately 88% found once. The sample taken for sequencing was peripheral blood. The receptor set was obtained from a human donor in a cohort sampled during active COVID-19.

This clone was picked up a small number of times. This sequence joins TRBV4-1 and TRBJ2-2; 9 nucleotides match TRBD1. The CDR3 covers 17 residues. Germline V gene sequence: CDR1 MGHRA, CDR2 YSYEKL. The trim removed 1 base at V and 7 bases at J, leaving 10 bases unmatched. CDR3 coding DNA: TGCGCCAGCAGCCAAGGTAGTGGACAGGGGAAGGTCGGGGAGCTGTTTTTT. Its translation: CASSQGSGQGKVGELFF.

The chain uses TRBV14 and TRBJ1-2; TRBD1 aligns across 7 bases. Germline assignment: CDR1 SGHDN and CDR2 FVKESK. The V and J ends lost 6 bases and 2 bases, in that order; junction bases with no gene match: 9. The CDR3 has 15 residues. The chain's CDR3 is CASSEVGQSNYGYTF. The CDR3 DNA reads as TGTGCCAGCAGTGAGGTGGGACAGAGCAACTATGGCTACACCTTC.

The genes are TRBV7-2 and TRBJ2-3; weak D call: TRBD2 (5 bases). Trimming shortened V by 7 bases and J by 2 bases, and 19 bases separated the two germline ends. The CDR3 loop spans 16 amino acids. CDR1 SGHTA and CDR2 FQGNSA come from the germline V gene. The CDR3 DNA follows: TGTGCCAGCACCCCCGGGGTCAGGAGGACCACAGATACGCAGTATTTT. This gives the protein CASTPGVRRTTDTQYF.

V usage is TRBV27 and J usage is TRBJ2-3; 10 positions match TRBD1. Germline V gene data show CDR1 as MNHEY and CDR2 as SMNVEV (reference sequence). The CDR3 is made up of 17 amino acids. The J segment lost 6 bases and the V segment lost 6 bases, leaving 15 bases of the junction unmatched. The CDR3 DNA reads TGTGCCAGCAGCCGCCGACAGGGGGCCGTGATTTGGGATACGCAGTATTTT. Translating it yields CASSRRQGAVIWDTQYF.

The J gene is TRBJ2-7, the V gene TRBV27; a possible D gene is TRBD1 (6 bases). In germline, CDR1 is MNHEY, CDR2 SMNVEV (reference sequence). The V and J ends lost 6 bases and 4 bases respectively, with 16 bases between them. The CDR3 spans 14 residues. CDR3 DNA: TGTGCCAGCAGCAGGCTTAAGCAGGGGTACGAGCAGTACTTC. Amino acids: CASSRLKQGYEQYF.

The V gene is TRBV12-5, the J gene TRBJ2-2, with D tentatively TRBD1 (5 bases). CDR1 is LGHNT and CDR2 is FRNRAP in the germline V gene. This CDR3 is built from 15 residues. With 2 bases removed from V and 5 bases from J, the gap between germline ends came to 12 bases. This CDR3 is CASGLMQGLTGELFF. CDR3 DNA: TGTGCTAGTGGTTTGATGCAGGGTTTAACCGGGGAGCTGTTTTTT.

This chain links TRBV3-1 (or the pseudogene TRBV3-2) with TRBJ2-5; 13 bases align to TRBD2. Trimming at V came to 3 bases and at J to 3 bases, leaving 1 base not matched to a gene. Germline V gene lookup returns CDR1 LGHDT and CDR2 YNNKEL (reference sequence). This CDR3 comprises 15 residues. CDR3 region: CASSHTSGREETQYF. The CDR3 coding sequence is TGTGCCAGCAGCCATACTAGCGGGAGGGAAGAGACCCAGTACTTC.

The V and J genes are TRBV5-4 and TRBJ2-7; TRBD2 aligns across 11 bases. This CDR3 comprises 14 residues. The trim removed 7 bases at V and 4 bases at J, leaving 7 bases unmatched. Germline values: CDR1 SGHNT, CDR2 YYREEE (reference sequence). The CDR3 region has the DNA TGTGCCAGCTCCTCTAGCGGGGGGATTTACGAGCAGTACTTC. Protein product: CASSSSGGIYEQYF.

This chain connects TRBV7-8 to TRBJ2-1; 10 bases match TRBD2. Germline values: CDR1 SGHVS, CDR2 FQNEAQ. This CDR3 contains 15 residues. J was trimmed by 9 bases and V by 2 bases; bases with no gene match: 7. The CDR3 DNA reads as TGTGCCAGCAGCTTACCGGGACTAGCGAATGGTGAGCAGTTCTTC. This translates into CASSLPGLANGEQFF. Drawing the rest from reference TRBV7-8 and TRBJ2-1, the complete variable domain is GAGVSQSPRYKVAKRGQDVALRCDPISGHVSLFWYQQALGQGPEFLTYFQNEAQLDKSGLPSDRFFAERPEGSVSTLKIQRTQQEDSAVYLCASSLPGLANGEQFFGPGTRLTVL.

The chain recombines TRBV27 with TRBJ1-2; 9 positions agree with TRBD1. CDR1 is MNHEY and CDR2 is SMNVEV in the germline V gene (reference sequence). The CDR3 is 13 residues long. V lost 6 bases, J lost 5 bases, and 4 bases stayed unmatched. The DNA of the CDR3 is TGTGCCAGCAGGTTACAGGGGGCGTATGGCTACACCTTC. As protein: CASRLQGAYGYTF.

The gene calls are TRBV14 and TRBJ2-7, with D tentatively TRBD1 (6 bases). Germline V gives CDR1 SGHDN, CDR2 FVKESK. This CDR3 has 12 amino acids. V was trimmed by 1 base and J by 7 bases, leaving 8 bases between them. The CDR3: CASSQGGLEQYF. Written as DNA, the CDR3 is TGTGCCAGCAGCCAAGGGGGGCTTGAGCAGTACTTC.

This clone has only one observation. The chain couples TRBV28 to TRBJ1-5, with D hard to call. This CDR3 has 15 amino acids. Between the trimmed V and J ends, which lost 4 bases and 0 bases, there was a span of 10 bases. Germline loops: CDR1 MDHEN, CDR2 SYDVKM. The DNA of the CDR3 is TGTGCCAGCAGTTACGGGTTCCTTAGCAATCAGCCCCAGCATTTT. Amino acid sequence: CASSYGFLSNQPQHF.

The V and J genes are TRBV28 and TRBJ1-5, with D uncertain. Per germline, CDR1 MDHEN and CDR2 SYDVKM. With 5 bases removed from V and 2 bases from J, the gap between germline ends came to 13 bases. The length of the CDR3 is 15 residues. As DNA, the CDR3 is TGTGCCAGCAGTAGTTCCGAGGTCGGCAATCAGCCCCAGCATTTT. Protein: CASSSSEVGNQPQHF.

The CDR3 loop is CASSFSGTGITYEQYF. The DNA for the CDR3 is TGTGCCAGCTCATTCTCCGGGACAGGGATTACCTACGAGCAGTACTTC. V and J are TRBV18 and TRBJ2-7, with TRBD1 identical over 9 bases. The CDR3 length is 16 residues. Unmatched junction bases numbered 10, after V lost 5 bases and J lost 2 bases. Germline CDR1 and CDR2: KGHSH and LQKENI.

This clone was detected once. The rearrangement joins TRBV19 to TRBJ2-5; 10 bases align to TRBD2. The V gene's germline CDR1 is LNHDA and CDR2 SQIVND (reference sequence). CDR3 size: 15 residues. After removal of 8 bases from V and 1 base from J, the junction contained 7 bases not matched to a gene. The CDR3 DNA is TGTGCCAGTTCAAGACTAGCGGGTTTCCAAGAGACCCAGTACTTC. It specifies CASSRLAGFQETQYF.

This chain joins TRBV6-1 and TRBJ2-3; perhaps TRBD2 as D (6 bases). The V gene lost 2 bases and the J gene lost 0 bases, with 9 bases spanning the gap. Per germline, CDR1 MNHNS and CDR2 SASEGT. CDR3 size: 15 residues. For the CDR3, the DNA is TGTGCCAGCAGTGAACGAAGCGGGAGCACAGATACGCAGTATTTT. Translating it yields CASSERSGSTDTQYF.

The chain is built from TRBV5-4 and TRBJ2-1, with a tentative D call TRBD1 (6 bases). Germline V gives CDR1 SGHNT, CDR2 YYREEE (reference sequence). CDR3 size: 15 residues. V lost 4 bases and J 5 bases, leaving 16 bases between the germline ends. CDR3 DNA: TGTGCCAGCAGCCCACTTCAAGGGGGTAACAATGAGCAGTTCTTC. Protein sequence: CASSPLQGGNNEQFF.

The rearrangement links TRBV7-2 to TRBJ2-1, with D unclear. Germline CDR1 is SGHTA and CDR2 is FQGNSA. CDR3 length: 11 amino acids. V dropped 6 bases and J dropped 5 bases, with 5 bases sitting between them. The DNA of the CDR3 is TGTGCCAGCAGTCGGGACAATGAGCAGTTCTTC. Translation gives CASSRDNEQFF.

The chain is built from TRBV19 and TRBJ1-1; 10 positions match TRBD1. The trim removed 5 bases at V and 0 bases at J, leaving 9 bases unmatched. Germline CDR1 reads LNHDA; CDR2 reads SQIVND (reference sequence). The CDR3 has 17 residues. This CDR3 reads CASSPRDRGSMNTEAFF. CDR3 nucleotides: TGTGCCAGTAGTCCCCGGGACAGGGGTTCGATGAACACTGAAGCTTTCTTT. Based on the CDR3 plus reference TRBV19 and TRBJ1-1, the full variable domain is DGGITQSPKYLFRKEGQNVTLSCEQNLNHDAMYWYRQDPGQGLRLIYYSQIVNDFQKGDIAEGYSVSREKKESFPLTVTSAQKNPTAFYLCASSPRDRGSMNTEAFFGQGTRLTVV.

The chain carries TRBV1 and TRBJ2-5; the D call of TRBD2 is as the table states it, not checked on the DNA. TRBV1 is designated a pseudogene. This CDR3 comprises 13 residues. This CDR3 reads CTSSPKSWETQYF. In DNA, the CDR3 is TGCACCAGCAGCCCTAAAAGTTGGGAGACCCAGTACTTC.

As regards this clone: Other DNA sequences from this sample encode an identical CDR3 as well. The chain has TRBV4-2 and TRBJ2-2, with a possible D match to TRBD2 (5 bases). CDR3 size: 16 residues. CDR1 and CDR2 from the germline V gene are LGHNA and YNFKEQ. Between the trimmed V and J ends, which lost 0 bases and 0 bases, there was a span of 8 bases. CDR3 DNA: TGTGCCAGCAGCCAAGACCCAGCGGCGAACACCGGGGAGCTGTTTTTT. Protein sequence: CASSQDPAANTGELFF.